This T cell receptor (beta chain) stems from a study of beta chain features in type 1 diabetes. Background on the study: All of the samples together had approximately 100,000,000 sorted cells examined.

Sorting that relied on CD45RO/CCR7/CD25/CD127/CD95/CD27 yielded CD4+ naive, central memory, regulatory and stem cell-like memory cells. V lost 7 bases, J lost 4 bases, and 19 bases lay in between. CDR3 length equals 15 residues. Looked up from germline, CDR1 is MDHEN and CDR2 is SYDVKM. Sequenced material consisted of expressed TCRB transcripts (all of the isolated RNA was reverse transcribed). Naive, central memory and regulatory T cell samples came to a mean of approximately 3.57 million reads. Sequenced by immunoSEQ multiplex PCR; TCRdb stores in-frame clones only, minus some. The sample consists of approximately 170,000 clones, roughly 8% of them appearing once. Note on this clone: The antigen is undetermined.

Study-level points and caveats: VDJ junctions sequenced from type 1 diabetes patients showed fewer insertions and more deletions. A moderate, significant TCRB CDR3 shortening appeared in type 1 diabetes across four CD4+ subsets.

Source material: central memory CD4+ T cells from blood. The sequence derives from a woman aged 40 to 49 with type 1 diabetes. V gene TRBV28 combines with J gene TRBJ1-2; D gene uncertain. CDR3 loop: CASTPRDRQSYGYTF. CDR3 sequence (DNA): TGTGCCAGCACCCCCCGGGATCGTCAAAGCTATGGCTACACCTTC.